The 8 T cell receptor beta chains presented below share a single source sample, sequenced in a study of HIV-infected patients and healthy controls. The repertoire came from unfractionated whole blood and reflected all unsorted peripheral T cells. Alpha and beta constant-region primers primed reverse transcription of approximately 460 ng RNA. Separate chain-specific third strand synthesis with multiplexing indices produced the alpha and beta libraries. TCRdb recomputed calls from the 5' RACE reads with MiXCR, one row per CDR3 protein. The data contain some 11,000 distinct CDR3 sequences, 9% to 9.5% of them seen just once; the ten biggest clones take up around a quarter. This sample comprised blood, obtained before antiretroviral therapy. The receptors were sampled from an adult with HIV infection. The donor label of this sample is uncertain.

This clonotype showed up many times. The CDR3 bases are TGTGCCAGCACCACGGACCCAGGGGGGGGGTATGGCTACACCTTC. Translation: CASTTDPGGGYGYTF. The chain links TRBV7-6 to TRBJ1-2, with 7 nucleotides matching TRBD1. Looked up from germline, CDR1 is SGHVS and CDR2 is FNYEAQ. The CDR3 extends over 15 amino acids. J lost 5 bases, V lost 7 bases, and 13 bases had no gene match.

By its share, this clonotype is medium-sized. The chain links TRBV10-2 to TRBJ2-7; tentatively, D is TRBD1 (5 bases). The CDR3 loop spans 14 amino acids. V was pared by 3 bases and J by 1 base, with 10 bases between. The germline gives CDR1 WSHSY, CDR2 SAAADI. The CDR3 DNA is TGCGCCAGCAGTGACTGGGGCGGATCCTACGAGCAGTACTTC. Protein product: CASSDWGGSYEQYF.

This clonotype occurred many times. This chain joins TRBV27 and TRBJ2-7; 12 bases are shared with TRBD2. The germline V gene has CDR1 MNHEY and CDR2 SMNVEV (reference sequence). This CDR3 comprises 18 residues. V was clipped by 0 bases and J by 0 bases; unmatched bases: 6. In nucleotides, the CDR3 is TGTGCCAGCAGTTTATCCAGGACTAGCGGGGCTGTCTCCTACGAGCAGTACTTC. Residues: CASSLSRTSGAVSYEQYF.

By share, this clonotype counts as medium-sized (0.01 to 0.1%). V usage is TRBV19 and J usage is TRBJ2-3; D remains unclear. Trimming cost V 3 bases and J 0 bases, with 10 bases left between them. The germline V gene encodes CDR1 LNHDA and CDR2 SQIVND (reference sequence). The CDR3 spans 15 residues. In DNA form, the CDR3 reads TGTGCCAGTAGTATCGGCAGAGTTAGCACAGATACGCAGTATTTT. It yields the protein CASSIGRVSTDTQYF.

This clonotype has a count of ten or more. The gene calls are TRBV5-1 and TRBJ2-3, with D unclear. Trimming removed 5 bases at V and 1 base at J, with 11 bases between. Per germline, CDR1 SGHRS and CDR2 YFSETQ. The CDR3 is 14 amino acids. The CDR3 coding sequence is TGCGCCAGCAGGCCCGGATACGGCACAGATACGCAGTATTTT. It translates to CASRPGYGTDTQYF.

In its sample, this clonotype was seen many times. The chain combines TRBV18 with TRBJ2-2, with D possibly called TRBD1 or TRBD2 (7 bases each). This CDR3 contains 16 residues. Germline CDR1 and CDR2: KGHSH and LQKENI. The V gene lost 0 bases and the J gene lost 3 bases, with 11 bases spanning the gap. The chain's CDR3 is CASSPPGGGDTGELFF. The CDR3 bases are TGTGCCAGCTCACCACCGGGAGGGGGCGACACCGGGGAGCTGTTTTTT.

This clonotype was found many times. The chain employs TRBV5-1 and TRBJ2-3; D call uncertain. Germline-derived CDR1 and CDR2 are SGHRS and YFSETQ. The CDR3 runs to 14 residues. V lost 4 bases to trimming and J lost 3 bases, with 12 bases between them. CDR3 sequence reads: CASSKLQETDTQYF. As DNA, the CDR3 is TGCGCCAGCAGCAAACTCCAAGAAACAGATACGCAGTATTTT.

This clonotype was observed at least ten times. The chain recombines TRBV20-1 with TRBJ2-3; D is perhaps TRBD2 (5 bases). Germline values: CDR1 DFQATT, CDR2 SNEGSKA (reference sequence). CDR3 length: 15 residues. V lost 3 bases, J lost 2 bases, and 15 bases lay in between. CDR3 in DNA: TGCAGTGCTAGGAGCCCGTGGGAGAACACAGATACGCAGTATTTT. Translating gives CSARSPWENTDTQYF.